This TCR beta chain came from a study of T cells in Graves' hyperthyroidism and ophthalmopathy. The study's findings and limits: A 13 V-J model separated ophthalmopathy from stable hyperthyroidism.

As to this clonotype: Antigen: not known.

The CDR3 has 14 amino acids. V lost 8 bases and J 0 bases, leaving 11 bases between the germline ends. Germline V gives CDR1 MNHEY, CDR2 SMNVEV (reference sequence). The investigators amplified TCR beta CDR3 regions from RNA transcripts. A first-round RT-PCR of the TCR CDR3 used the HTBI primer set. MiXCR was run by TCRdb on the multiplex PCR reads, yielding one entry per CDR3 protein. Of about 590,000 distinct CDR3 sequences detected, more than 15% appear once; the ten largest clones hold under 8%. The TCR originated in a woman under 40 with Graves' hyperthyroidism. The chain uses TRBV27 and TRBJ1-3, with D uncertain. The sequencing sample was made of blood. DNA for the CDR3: TGTGCCAGCCGCAGTCCCAGCTCTGGAAACACCATATATTTT. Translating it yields CASRSPSSGNTIYF.